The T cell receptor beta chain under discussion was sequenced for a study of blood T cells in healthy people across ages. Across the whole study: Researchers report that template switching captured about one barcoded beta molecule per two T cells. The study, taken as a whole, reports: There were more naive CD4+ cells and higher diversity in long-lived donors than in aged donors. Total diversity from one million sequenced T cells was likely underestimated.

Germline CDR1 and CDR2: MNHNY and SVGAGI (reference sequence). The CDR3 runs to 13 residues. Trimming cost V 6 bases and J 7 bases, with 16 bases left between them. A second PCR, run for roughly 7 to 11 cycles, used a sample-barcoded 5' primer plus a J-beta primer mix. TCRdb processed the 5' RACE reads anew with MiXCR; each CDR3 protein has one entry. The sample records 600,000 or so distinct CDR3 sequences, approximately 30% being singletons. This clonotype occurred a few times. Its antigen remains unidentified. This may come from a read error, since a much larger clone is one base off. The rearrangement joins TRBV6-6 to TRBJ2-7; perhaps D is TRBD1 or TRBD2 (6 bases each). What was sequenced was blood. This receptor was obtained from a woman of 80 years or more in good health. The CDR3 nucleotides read TGTGCCAGCAGCCCGGGGGCCTGGAATGAGCAGTACTTC. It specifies CASSPGAWNEQYF.